This TCR beta chain originates from a study of beta chain features in type 1 diabetes. The CDR3 contains 11 residues. Trimming cost V 5 bases and J 2 bases, with 6 bases left between them. Per the germline V gene, CDR1 is DFQATT and CDR2 is SNEGSKA (reference sequence). Of the isolated RNA, all was reverse transcribed, and so the sequenced material was expressed TCRB transcripts. Repertoires were generated with immunoSEQ multiplex PCR, while TCRdb's copy carries only in-frame clones and drops some. The sample contains 680,000 or so clones, around 15% of which appear only once. This clone has just a few counts.

This TCR was sampled from a man aged 18 to 30 in good health. The rearrangement links TRBV20-1 to TRBJ1-1; no clear D gene. Sequencing was done on a sample of naive CD4+ T cells from blood. CDR3 nucleotides: TGCAGTGCTTGGGCAAACACTGAAGCTTTCTTT. This encodes CSAWANTEAFF.